This passage covers 25 T cell receptor beta chains from one sample sequenced in a study of T cells in Graves' hyperthyroidism and ophthalmopathy. TCR beta CDR3 regions were amplified from RNA transcripts. First-round RT-PCR of the TCR CDR3 relied on the HTBI primer set. TCRdb re-called the multiplex PCR reads through MiXCR, storing one row per CDR3 protein. The profile covers 300,000 to 350,000 distinct CDR3 sequences, with 15% to 20% appearing a single time and less than 20% taken by the ten largest. The sequencing input was blood. These receptors originate from a woman aged 40 to 50 with Graves' ophthalmopathy.

This clonotype showed up just a few times. This chain uses TRBV6-1 with TRBJ1-5; D ambiguous. Germline CDR1 reads MNHNS; CDR2 reads SASEGT. V was trimmed by 6 bases and J by 5 bases, leaving 8 bases between them. This CDR3 has 12 residues. CDR3 amino acids: CASSDPDQPQHF. CDR3 sequence (DNA): TGTGCCAGCAGCGACCCAGATCAGCCCCAGCATTTT.

This chain joins TRBV20-1 and TRBJ1-2; 7 bases match TRBD1. The CDR3 contains 12 residues. Germline CDR1 DFQATT, CDR2 SNEGSKA (reference sequence). V trimming: 4 bases; J trimming: 6 bases; junction bases outside the gene matches: 5. CDR3 protein: CSANRGGDGYTF. CDR3 nucleotides: TGCAGTGCTAACAGGGGAGGGGATGGCTACACCTTC.

In its sample, this clonotype was seen many times. The chain combines TRBV12-3 or TRBV12-4 with TRBJ2-2; weak D call: TRBD2 (6 bases). The germline V and J ends were trimmed by 2 bases and 6 bases, with 13 bases remaining between them. The CDR3 spans 15 residues. The CDR3 DNA reads TGTGCCAGCAGTTTAAAAGCGGGCGAGGCCGGGGAGCTGTTTTTT. Protein: CASSLKAGEAGELFF.

The V call is TRBV12-3 or TRBV12-4, the J call TRBJ2-5; D call uncertain. The CDR3 consists of 12 residues. V shed 7 bases and J shed 3 bases, with 9 bases lying between them. CDR3: CASKTAEETQYF. CDR3 bases: TGTGCCAGCAAAACAGCTGAAGAGACCCAGTACTTC.

This clonotype was detected only a few times. The chain joins TRBV19 to TRBJ2-7; the D is unclear. The CDR3 extends over 13 amino acids. V was shortened by 7 bases and J by 6 bases, with 16 bases between the two germline ends. The germline V gene encodes CDR1 LNHDA and CDR2 SQIVND (reference sequence). The CDR3 loop reads CASKAPLELEQYF. Written as DNA, the CDR3 is TGTGCCAGTAAAGCTCCCCTCGAGCTCGAGCAGTACTTC.

This clonotype was seen many times. The V call is TRBV5-1, the J call TRBJ1-2; D remains unclear. CDR3 length: 13 residues. From germline, CDR1 is SGHRS and CDR2 YFSETQ. V was pared by 0 bases and J by 6 bases, with 9 bases between. The CDR3 region is CASSLAGSHGYTF. In DNA, the CDR3 is TGCGCCAGCAGCTTGGCCGGAAGCCATGGCTACACCTTC.

This clonotype has at least ten counts. This chain connects TRBV19 to TRBJ1-1; D not resolved. Germline lookup yields CDR1 LNHDA and CDR2 SQIVND (reference sequence). V lost 7 bases and J lost 0, with 9 bases in between. CDR3 length: 13 amino acids. Here the CDR3 reads CASKIGVNTEAFF. The CDR3 DNA follows: TGTGCCAGTAAGATCGGGGTGAACACTGAAGCTTTCTTT.

At least ten counts were recorded for this clonotype. CDR3 DNA sequence: TGCAGTGCTAGTGGTCAGCTTTCACCCCTCCACTTT. Translated: CSASGQLSPLHF. The rearrangement links TRBV20-1 to TRBJ1-6; D is undetermined. V lost 3 bases and J 9 bases, leaving 9 bases between the germline ends. This CDR3 comprises 12 residues. The germline V gene has CDR1 DFQATT and CDR2 SNEGSKA (reference sequence).

V is TRBV7-8 and J is TRBJ1-1; a weak D match, TRBD1 (5 bases). This CDR3 comprises 16 residues. Per the germline V gene, CDR1 is SGHVS and CDR2 is FQNEAQ. Trimming stripped 0 bases from V and 10 bases from J, with 21 bases between. CDR3 bases: TGTGCCAGCAGCTTAGCTCTTAGGGCCAGGGATCTAGGAGCTTTCTTT. Translating gives CASSLALRARDLGAFF.

This clonotype occurred many times. The rearrangement links TRBV12-3 or TRBV12-4 to TRBJ2-7; a possible D gene is TRBD2 (5 bases). The V end was cut by 5 bases, the J end by 2 bases, with 16 bases between. CDR3 length: 15 amino acids. CDR3: CASSPGRTVTYEQYF. The CDR3 DNA reads TGTGCCAGCAGTCCCGGACGGACTGTAACCTACGAGCAGTACTTC.

This clonotype was recorded at least ten times. V usage is TRBV6-2 or TRBV6-3 and J usage is TRBJ2-7; TRBD1 agrees at 8 bases. The CDR3 is made up of 15 amino acids. The trim removed 5 bases at V and 1 base at J, leaving 7 bases unmatched. Germline assignment: CDR1 MNHEY and CDR2 SVGEGT. This CDR3 is CASSARQGSSYEQYF. The CDR3, as DNA: TGTGCCAGCAGTGCCCGACAGGGGTCTTCCTACGAGCAGTACTTC.

The V and J genes are TRBV30 and TRBJ2-7; TRBD2 aligns across 13 bases. With V trimmed by 2 bases and J by 4 bases, 20 bases remained unmatched. This CDR3 comprises 20 residues. CDR1 and CDR2 from the germline V gene are GTSNPN and SVGIG (reference sequence). CDR3 protein: CAWSNTKLAGGSSRLYEQYF. DNA of the CDR3: TGTGCCTGGAGTAACACCAAACTAGCGGGAGGGTCCTCCCGTTTGTACGAGCAGTACTTC.

This rearrangement joins TRBV6-5 to TRBJ2-2, with unresolved D. Trimming removed 4 bases from V and 1 base from J, with 16 bases in between. There are 17 residues in the CDR3. CDR1 and CDR2 (germline): MNHEY, SVGAGI. CDR3 amino acids: CASSSPAGSGNTGELFF. CDR3 sequence (DNA): TGTGCCAGCAGTTCTCCGGCCGGGTCGGGGAACACCGGGGAGCTGTTTTTT.

This clonotype was counted at least ten times. This CDR3 reads CASSFPQGGQPQHF. DNA for the CDR3: TGTGCCAGCAGTTTTCCTCAGGGGGGACAGCCCCAGCATTTT. The J gene is TRBJ1-5, the V gene TRBV28; 7 nucleotides agree with TRBD1. Trimming took 3 bases from V and 7 from J; bases not matched to a gene: 6. Germline V lookup: CDR1 MDHEN, CDR2 SYDVKM. The length of the CDR3 is 14 residues.

The CDR3 reads CASSQDSGLNTEAFF. Written as DNA, the CDR3 is TGTGCCAGCAGCCAAGATTCGGGGCTGAACACTGAAGCTTTCTTT. The rearrangement joins TRBV14 to TRBJ1-1; a possible D gene is TRBD1 (5 bases). CDR3 length equals 15 residues. V was shortened by 0 bases and J by 0 bases, with 8 bases between the two germline ends. CDR1 is SGHDN, CDR2 FVKESK, per germline.

This clonotype has at least ten counts. This chain uses TRBV9 with TRBJ2-5; no firm D call. Trimming took off 1 base at V and 4 bases at J, with 2 bases between the two ends. Germline V gene sequence: CDR1 SGDLS, CDR2 YYNGEE. The CDR3 runs to 11 residues. This CDR3 is CASSVSETQYF. CDR3 sequence (DNA): TGTGCCAGCAGCGTATCAGAGACCCAGTACTTC.

This clonotype was seen repeatedly, ten times or more. The rearrangement joins TRBV12-3 or TRBV12-4 to TRBJ1-1; TRBD1 matches 10 bases. The CDR3 loop spans 17 amino acids. J was trimmed by 0 bases and V by 7 bases; bases with no gene match: 11. In nucleotides, the CDR3 is TGTGCCAGCACCTACGACGGGACAGGGGCTTTGAACACTGAAGCTTTCTTT. Amino acid sequence: CASTYDGTGALNTEAFF.

This clonotype was found a few times. The CDR3 loop is CASSPTDKIAYGYTF. The CDR3 DNA sequence: TGTGCCAGCAGTCCCACAGACAAGATCGCGTATGGCTACACCTTC. This rearrangement joins TRBV27 to TRBJ1-2; D not certain. From germline, CDR1 is MNHEY and CDR2 SMNVEV (reference sequence). V dropped 5 bases and J dropped 5 bases, with 18 bases sitting between them. The CDR3 sequence is 15 residues long.

This clonotype was found many times. This chain's CDR3 is CASSLKGWGYTF. DNA of the CDR3: TGTGCCAGCAGCTTAAAAGGATGGGGCTACACCTTC. The chain uses TRBV7-9 and TRBJ1-2, with D hard to call. The CDR3 runs 12 residues. V lost 2 bases and J lost 8, with 9 bases in between. Germline V gives CDR1 SEHNR, CDR2 FQNEAQ (reference sequence).

This clonotype was detected ten times or more. V gene TRBV6-1 combines with J gene TRBJ2-4; 8 nucleotides line up with TRBD1. V lost 6 bases and J lost 9; bases outside the gene matches: 4. The length of the CDR3 is 12 residues. Germline V lookup: CDR1 MNHNS, CDR2 SASEGT. The CDR3 nucleotides read TGTGCCAGCAGGGAAACAGGGGGCATTCAGTACTTC. Its translation is CASRETGGIQYF.

This clonotype was seen many times. The chain joins TRBV6-5 to TRBJ1-1; weak D call: TRBD1 (5 bases). Per the germline V gene, CDR1 is MNHEY and CDR2 is SVGAGI. The ends were cut back, 4 bases at V and 4 bases at J, with 13 bases in the middle. This CDR3 region has 14 residues. DNA for the CDR3: TGTGCCAGCAGTTCTACCTCAGGGCGCACTGAAGCTTTCTTT. Translation: CASSSTSGRTEAFF.

This clonotype was counted only a few times. The chain combines TRBV27 with TRBJ1-1; D is possibly TRBD1 (6 bases). This CDR3 has 11 amino acids. Germline values: CDR1 MNHEY, CDR2 SMNVEV (reference sequence). V dropped 8 bases and J dropped 11 bases, with 15 bases sitting between them. As DNA, the CDR3 is TGTGCCAGCGGTTCGACAGGAGGGGCTTTCTTT. It encodes CASGSTGGAFF.

In its sample, this clonotype was seen a few times. V and J are TRBV19 and TRBJ1-1; no definite D call. With 4 bases removed from V and 1 base from J, the gap between germline ends came to 7 bases. Germline lookup yields CDR1 LNHDA and CDR2 SQIVND (reference sequence). The CDR3 covers 13 residues. CDR3 in DNA: TGTGCCAGTAGTACCGGAGGGAACACTGAAGCTTTCTTT. Translation: CASSTGGNTEAFF.

This clonotype was picked up a small number of times. The genes are TRBV7-9 and TRBJ2-7; 8 bases are shared with TRBD1. CDR1 and CDR2 (germline): SEHNR, FQNEAQ (reference sequence). CDR3 length: 15 amino acids. V shed 4 bases and J 3 bases; nucleotides not matched to a gene: 8. CDR3 in DNA: TGTGCCAGCAGCTCCCGGGACAGGTCTAACTACGAGCAGTACTTC. Translation gives CASSSRDRSNYEQYF.

This clonotype was seen ten or more times. This could be a read error, since a much larger clone is one nucleotide away. The V and J genes are TRBV6-1 and TRBJ2-7; D is unclear. CDR3 size: 15 residues. Germline CDR1 MNHNS, CDR2 SASEGT. The CDR3 DNA sequence: TGTGCCAGCAAGTCGGGTAGAGCAGGCTCCTACGAGCGGTACTTC. Translated: CASKSGRAGSYERYF.